This passage covers 17 T cell receptor beta chains from one sample sequenced in a study of cytomegalovirus exposure and HLA in healthy donors. The study ran its PCR with 60 Vbeta and 13 Jbeta primers. Here immunoSEQ multiplex PCR was the method, and the copy in TCRdb shows in-frame clones only, minus some. The sample records under 150,000 clones, roughly 70% being singletons. The sequenced sample consisted of PBMCs. The receptors here all came from a woman in her thirties or forties in good health and CMV-seronegative.

As for this clone: An end of the junction does not agree with germline; a read error may underlie this. This rearrangement joins TRBV28 to TRBJ1-1; a possible D gene is TRBD1 (6 bases). The CDR3 consists of 12 residues. Germline-derived CDR1 and CDR2 are MDHEN and SYDVKM. The CDR3 nucleotides read TGTGCCAGCAGTTTACGGGCAGGGGAAATTTGGTTT. It is translated as CASSLRAGEIWF.

This clone was seen a handful of times. The V gene is TRBV4-2, the J gene TRBJ2-7; 8 bases align to TRBD1. Trimming removed 4 bases from V and 0 bases from J; junction bases left unmatched: 5. CDR3 length equals 15 residues. Germline CDR1 LGHNA, CDR2 YNFKEQ. Here the CDR3 DNA reads TGTGCCAGCAGCCTGACCGGGACAGGCTCCTACGAGCAGTACTTC. It translates to CASSLTGTGSYEQYF.

This rearrangement joins TRBV6-5 to TRBJ2-3; 7 nucleotides agree with TRBD1. CDR3 length equals 15 residues. Trimming cost V 7 bases and J 6 bases; bases outside gene matches: 13. Looked up from germline, CDR1 is MNHEY and CDR2 is SVGAGI. The CDR3 sequence: CASISEKGARDTQYF. As DNA, the CDR3 is TGTGCCAGCATCTCAGAGAAGGGGGCGAGGGATACGCAGTATTTT.

In its sample, this clone was seen many times. The chain uses TRBV19 and TRBJ2-1; possibly TRBD1 for D (5 bases). Germline CDR1 and CDR2: LNHDA and SQIVND (reference sequence). The V end was cut by 3 bases, the J end by 9 bases, with 9 bases between. This CDR3 region has 12 residues. The CDR3 is CASSIQGTEQFF. The CDR3 bases are TGTGCCAGTAGTATCCAGGGTACTGAGCAGTTCTTC.

The V and J genes are TRBV4-2 and TRBJ2-5; no clear D. This CDR3 has 15 residues. The germline CDR1 and CDR2 sequences are LGHNA and YNFKEQ. V dropped 0 bases and J dropped 2 bases, with 10 bases sitting between them. CDR3 region: CASSQDGGDQETQYF. In nucleotides, the CDR3 is TGTGCCAGCAGCCAAGATGGCGGAGATCAAGAGACCCAGTACTTC.

A single count supports this clone. The V gene is TRBV5-1, the J gene TRBJ2-3; TRBD2 aligns across 8 bases. The CDR3 loop spans 16 amino acids. Germline CDR1 reads SGHRS; CDR2 reads YFSETQ. The ends lost 6 bases at V and 2 bases at J; junction bases unmatched: 11. As DNA, the CDR3 is TGCGCCAGCACACGGTCAAGCGGGGGTGTCACAGATACGCAGTATTTT. Translated, it gives CASTRSSGGVTDTQYF.

V is TRBV27 and J is TRBJ1-4; TRBD1 matches at 7 bases. The V and J ends lost 0 bases and 8 bases, in that order; junction bases with no gene match: 6. Germline V gives CDR1 MNHEY, CDR2 SMNVEV (reference sequence). The CDR3 consists of 15 residues. CDR3 sequence reads: CASSLSRDRLEKLFF. CDR3 sequence (DNA): TGTGCCAGCAGTTTATCCCGGGACAGACTCGAAAAACTGTTTTTT.

V is TRBV6-4 and J is TRBJ2-3; TRBD2 might be the D (6 bases). The CDR3 runs to 17 residues. Trimming took off 5 bases at V and 0 bases at J, with 18 bases between the two ends. Germline-derived CDR1 and CDR2 are MRHNA and SNTAGT. The CDR3 sequence: CASSPTATSLSTDTQYF. CDR3 DNA: TGTGCCAGCAGTCCAACGGCAACTAGCCTAAGCACAGATACGCAGTATTTT.

V gene TRBV11-2 combines with J gene TRBJ2-1; D is perhaps TRBD2 (6 bases). The CDR3 extends over 17 amino acids. Germline values: CDR1 SGHAT, CDR2 FQNNGV. V lost 2 bases and J lost 1, with 15 bases in between. The CDR3 nucleotides are TGTGCCAGCAGCTTATTGCCCGGAGGGTTGTCCTACAATGAGCAGTTCTTC. Its translation is CASSLLPGGLSYNEQFF.

The V gene is TRBV30, the J gene TRBJ2-7, with 9 bases aligning to TRBD1. V lost 4 bases to trimming and J lost 3 bases; unmatched junction nucleotides: 16. The CDR3 loop spans 17 amino acids. Germline V gives CDR1 GTSNPN, CDR2 SVGIG (reference sequence). CDR3 protein: CAWTPPATGGSHYEQYF. Here the CDR3 DNA reads TGTGCCTGGACCCCCCCCGCCACAGGGGGCTCTCACTACGAGCAGTACTTC.

The chain links TRBV28 to TRBJ2-7; D is possibly TRBD1 (5 bases). CDR1 and CDR2 (germline): MDHEN, SYDVKM. Trimming shortened V by 3 bases and J by 2 bases, and 26 bases separated the two germline ends. The CDR3 contains 19 residues. The CDR3 DNA is TGTGCCAGCAGTTTGAACAGGCGGCTCCTAACCTTCTCTACCTACGAGCAGTACTTC. This codes for CASSLNRRLLTFSTYEQYF.

This sequence joins TRBV5-4 and TRBJ2-7, with D perhaps TRBD1 (5 bases). Trimming pared 0 bases from V and 2 bases from J, leaving 9 bases between. The CDR3 has 14 amino acids. Germline V gene sequence: CDR1 SGHNT, CDR2 YYREEE (reference sequence). The CDR3 coding sequence is TGTGCCAGCAGCTTGGATCAGGGTACCTACGAGCAGTACTTC. Its translation: CASSLDQGTYEQYF.

This sequence joins TRBV2 and TRBJ1-2, with D tentatively TRBD1 (6 bases). The CDR3 is 13 residues long. V was pared by 8 bases and J by 4 bases, with 14 bases between. Per the germline V gene, CDR1 is SNHLY and CDR2 is FYNNEI. In DNA form, the CDR3 reads TGTGCCAGCGACCCCAGGGGTTCCTATGGCTACACCTTC. This encodes CASDPRGSYGYTF.

V usage is TRBV5-1 and J usage is TRBJ2-7, with 13 bases lining up with TRBD2. J gave up 5 bases and V 4 bases, and 3 bases lay outside the gene matches. The CDR3 totals 14 residues. CDR1 is SGHRS and CDR2 is YFSETQ in the germline V gene. The CDR3 region is CASSGTSGIHEQYF. In nucleotides, the CDR3 is TGCGCCAGCAGCGGGACTAGCGGGATCCACGAGCAGTACTTC. The full variable domain, with the rest looked up from reference TRBV5-1 and TRBJ2-7, is KAGVTQTPRYLIKTRGQQVTLSCSPISGHRSVSWYQQTPGQGLQFLFEYFSETQRNKGNFPGRFSGRQFSNSRSEMNVSTLELGDSALYLCASSGTSGIHEQYFGPGTRLTVT.

The chain recombines TRBV7-9 with TRBJ1-1, with D unresolved. The germline gives CDR1 SEHNR, CDR2 FQNEAQ (reference sequence). V was shortened by 7 bases and J by 0 bases, with 15 bases between the two germline ends. The CDR3 totals 15 residues. Here the CDR3 DNA reads TGTGCCAGCAACACCTTGAAGGAGGTGAACACTGAAGCTTTCTTT. It codes for CASNTLKEVNTEAFF.

This clone was seen a handful of times. The chain uses TRBV30 and TRBJ2-7; 8 bases are a match to TRBD1. The germline V gene encodes CDR1 GTSNPN and CDR2 SVGIG (reference sequence). The V segment lost 4 bases and the J segment 3 bases; nucleotides outside the gene matches: 8. The CDR3 runs 14 residues. The CDR3 is CAWIGQGRDYEQYF. CDR3 sequence (DNA): TGTGCCTGGATCGGACAGGGTAGGGACTACGAGCAGTACTTC.

The rearrangement uses TRBV18 and TRBJ2-7; 7 positions agree with TRBD1. The CDR3 loop spans 14 amino acids. Trimming took 8 bases from V and 1 from J; bases not matched to a gene: 8. Germline V CDR1 and CDR2: KGHSH, LQKENI. CDR3 sequence (DNA): TGTGCCAGCCGCAGGGACAGCACATCCTACGAGCAGTACTTC. This translates into CASRRDSTSYEQYF.